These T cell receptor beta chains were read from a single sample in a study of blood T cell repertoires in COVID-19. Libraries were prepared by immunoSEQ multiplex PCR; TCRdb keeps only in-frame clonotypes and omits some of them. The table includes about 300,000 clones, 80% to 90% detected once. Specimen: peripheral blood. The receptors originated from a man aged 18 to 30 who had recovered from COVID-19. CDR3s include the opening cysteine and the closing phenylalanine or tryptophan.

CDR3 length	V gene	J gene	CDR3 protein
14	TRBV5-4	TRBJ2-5	CASSLGQTEETQYF
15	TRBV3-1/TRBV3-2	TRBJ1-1	CASSPPGGWYTEAFF
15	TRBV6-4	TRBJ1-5	CASSEYFAEYQPQHF
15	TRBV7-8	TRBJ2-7	CASSPRQGWTYEQYF
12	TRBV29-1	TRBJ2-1	CSVPGTYNEQFF
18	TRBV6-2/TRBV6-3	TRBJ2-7	CASSFNGLAGDPSYEQYF
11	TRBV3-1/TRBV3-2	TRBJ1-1	CASSQDREAFF
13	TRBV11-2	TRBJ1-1	CASSLATDREAFF
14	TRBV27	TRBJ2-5	CASSPMGGLETQYF
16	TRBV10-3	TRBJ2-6	CAIGRDTGSGANVLTF
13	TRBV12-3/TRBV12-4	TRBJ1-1	CASSFDRGTEAFF
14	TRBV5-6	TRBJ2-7	CASSFDTSAYEQYF
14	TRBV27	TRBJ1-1	CASSWADMNTEAFF
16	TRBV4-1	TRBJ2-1	CASSRKTGKSYNEQFF
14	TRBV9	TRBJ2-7	CASSAGTGGYEQYF
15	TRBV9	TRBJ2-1	CASSGSGRALDEQFF
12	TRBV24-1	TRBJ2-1	CATRGLANEQFF
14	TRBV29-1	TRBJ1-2	CSVEKQGINYGYTF
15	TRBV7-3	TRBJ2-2	CASSLRAGGTGELFF
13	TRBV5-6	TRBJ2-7	CASSRQGAREQYF
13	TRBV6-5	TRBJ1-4	CASRTGTVEKLFF
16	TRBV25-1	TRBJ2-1	CASSEGSLAGPYEQFF
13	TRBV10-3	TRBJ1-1	CAITADRVTEAFF
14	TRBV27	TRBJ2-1	CASTPDRGRNEQFF
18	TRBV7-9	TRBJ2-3	CASSPGLAGGESTDTQYF
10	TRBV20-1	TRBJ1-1	CSARYGEAFF
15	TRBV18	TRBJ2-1	CASSPLLADNNEQFF
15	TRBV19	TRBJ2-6	CASSISGAGANVLTF
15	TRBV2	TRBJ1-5	CASSRGQSRNQPQHF
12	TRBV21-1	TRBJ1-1	CASSKARDEAFF
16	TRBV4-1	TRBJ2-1	CASSLGGAVSYNEQFF
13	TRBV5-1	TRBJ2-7	CASSLLQNYEQYF
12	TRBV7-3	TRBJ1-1	CASSLTQGEAFF
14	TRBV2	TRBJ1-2	CASNPGGANYGYTF
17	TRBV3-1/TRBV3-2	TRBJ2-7	CASSQGSRLAGVEEQYF
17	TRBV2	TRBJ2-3	CASSDSQRGGYTDTQYF
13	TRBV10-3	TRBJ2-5	CAIPDSLQETQYF
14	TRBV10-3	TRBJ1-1	CAISDRQGGTEAFF